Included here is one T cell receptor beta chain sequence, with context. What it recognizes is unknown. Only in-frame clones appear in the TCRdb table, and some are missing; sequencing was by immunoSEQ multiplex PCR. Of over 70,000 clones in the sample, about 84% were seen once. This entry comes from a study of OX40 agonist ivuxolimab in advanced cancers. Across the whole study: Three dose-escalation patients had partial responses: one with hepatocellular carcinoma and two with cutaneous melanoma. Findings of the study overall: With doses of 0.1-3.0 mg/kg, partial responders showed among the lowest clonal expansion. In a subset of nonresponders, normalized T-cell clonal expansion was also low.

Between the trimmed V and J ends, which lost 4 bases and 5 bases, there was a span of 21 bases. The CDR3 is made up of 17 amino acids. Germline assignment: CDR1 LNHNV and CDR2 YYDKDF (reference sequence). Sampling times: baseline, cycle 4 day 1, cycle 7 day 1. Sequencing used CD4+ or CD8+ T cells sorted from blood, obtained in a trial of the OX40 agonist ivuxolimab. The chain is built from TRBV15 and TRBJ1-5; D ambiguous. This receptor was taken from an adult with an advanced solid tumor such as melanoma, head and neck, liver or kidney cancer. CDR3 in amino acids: CATSTTRVREVHQPQHF. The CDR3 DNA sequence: TGTGCCACCAGCACAACCAGAGTCCGGGAGGTACATCAGCCCCAGCATTTT. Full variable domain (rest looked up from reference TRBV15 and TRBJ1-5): DAMVIQNPRYQVTQFGKPVTLSCSQTLNHNVMYWYQQKSSQAPKLLFHYYDKDFNNEADTPDNFQSRRPNTSFCFLDIRSPGLGDTAMYLCATSTTRVREVHQPQHFGDGTRLSIL.